The next 21 T cell receptor beta chains were all read from a single sample in a study of T cell responses to AZD1222 COVID-19 vaccine. Measured with immunoSEQ multiplex PCR; TCRdb has only the in-frame clones, and not every one. The sample shows approximately 120,000 clones, 75% to 85% of them seen only once. This specimen consisted of peripheral blood, obtained 28 days after the second AZD1222 dose. Receptors originate from an adult who received the AZD1222 COVID-19 vaccine.

The chain recombines TRBV15 with TRBJ2-1, with a possible D match to TRBD2 (6 bases). The V and J ends lost 6 bases and 7 bases respectively, with 7 bases between them. CDR1 and CDR2 (germline): LNHNV, YYDKDF (reference sequence). The CDR3 spans 11 residues. CDR3 amino acids: CATRGGNEQFF. CDR3 bases: TGTGCCACCAGAGGAGGGAATGAGCAGTTCTTC.

This rearrangement joins TRBV28 to TRBJ2-5; D is uncertain. Trimming left V 3 bases short and J 3 bases short, with 14 bases between. The CDR3 is 15 residues long. Per germline, CDR1 MDHEN and CDR2 SYDVKM. CDR3 in amino acids: CASSFGLDAEETQYF. The CDR3 DNA sequence: TGTGCCAGCAGTTTCGGTCTGGATGCCGAAGAGACCCAGTACTTC.

This chain uses TRBV4-3 with TRBJ1-1, with D maybe TRBD1 (5 bases). Germline assignment: CDR1 LGHNA and CDR2 YSLEER. Trimming removed 1 base at V and 5 bases at J, with 17 bases between. The CDR3 has 16 amino acids. DNA of the CDR3: TGCGCCAGCAGCCAAGTCGGGTTAGGGAGGGGAACTGAAGCTTTCTTT. Residues: CASSQVGLGRGTEAFF.

This clone was observed once. The CDR3 protein is CASSGRQGDEAFF. The CDR3, as DNA: TGTGCCAGCAGCGGTCGCCAGGGCGATGAAGCTTTCTTT. The V and J genes are TRBV7-9 and TRBJ1-1, with D perhaps TRBD1 (5 bases). The germline CDR1 and CDR2 sequences are SEHNR and FQNEAQ (reference sequence). V lost 5 bases and J 7 bases, leaving 14 bases between the germline ends. The CDR3 consists of 13 residues.

This clone was seen only a few times. This chain uses TRBV3-1 (or the pseudogene TRBV3-2) with TRBJ2-3; no definite D call. Germline lookup yields CDR1 LGHDT and CDR2 YNNKEL (reference sequence). This CDR3 has 15 residues. V lost 0 bases and J lost 1, with 8 bases in between. The CDR3 bases are TGTGCCAGCAGCCAAGAGGCTATGGGCACAGATACGCAGTATTTT. Encoded protein: CASSQEAMGTDTQYF.

The genes are TRBV28 and TRBJ1-5; D perhaps matches TRBD1 (5 bases). Germline V CDR1 and CDR2: MDHEN, SYDVKM. Trimming left V 10 bases short and J 6 bases short, with 22 bases between. The CDR3 runs to 15 residues. The CDR3 here is CATGPRSGIVQPQHF. CDR3 bases: TGTGCCACGGGGCCTCGATCGGGGATCGTTCAGCCCCAGCATTTT.

This sequence joins TRBV19 and TRBJ1-6; TRBD1 matches 8 bases. The ends lost 3 bases at V and 8 bases at J; junction bases unmatched: 12. Germline CDR1 and CDR2: LNHDA and SQIVND (reference sequence). The CDR3 extends over 17 amino acids. CDR3 coding DNA: TGTGCCAGTAGTATGAGCATGTTGGACAGGGTGGATTCACCCCTCCACTTT. Translating it yields CASSMSMLDRVDSPLHF.

V and J are TRBV28 and TRBJ1-1; the D is unclear. This CDR3 has 11 amino acids. CDR1 and CDR2 (germline): MDHEN, SYDVKM. Trimming left V 7 bases short and J 1 base short, with 4 bases between. Here the CDR3 DNA reads TGTGCCAGCAAAGGGAACACTGAAGCTTTCTTT. Protein sequence: CASKGNTEAFF.

The chain combines TRBV28 with TRBJ2-2; the match to TRBD2 covers 13 bases. CDR1 is MDHEN and CDR2 is SYDVKM in the germline V gene. V lost 6 bases to trimming and J lost 4 bases; unmatched junction nucleotides: 5. CDR3 length: 16 residues. The CDR3: CASREGLAGFTGELFF. The CDR3 region has the DNA TGTGCCAGCAGAGAGGGACTAGCGGGGTTCACCGGGGAGCTGTTTTTT.

The V call is TRBV5-1, the J call TRBJ1-1; D is uncertain. Trimming pared 4 bases from V and 3 bases from J, leaving 13 bases between. This CDR3 is built from 14 residues. Germline CDR1 SGHRS, CDR2 YFSETQ. CDR3 region: CASSDGGRYTEAFF. The CDR3 coding sequence is TGCGCCAGCAGCGATGGAGGGAGGTACACTGAAGCTTTCTTT.

V and J are TRBV5-1 and TRBJ1-6; D remains ambiguous. With 0 bases removed from V and 8 bases from J, the gap between germline ends came to 12 bases. Germline CDR1 is SGHRS and CDR2 is YFSETQ. The CDR3 extends over 15 amino acids. CDR3 in DNA: TGCGCCAGCAGCTTGGGCGGCGGCGGAGATTCACCCCTCCACTTT. Residues: CASSLGGGGDSPLHF.

The genes are TRBV5-6 and TRBJ2-7; D call uncertain. The germline V gene has CDR1 SGHDT and CDR2 YYEEEE. The CDR3 spans 11 residues. The V end was cut by 2 bases, the J end by 4 bases, with 4 bases between. This CDR3 reads CASSLNYEQYF. In DNA form, the CDR3 reads TGTGCCAGCAGCTTAAATTACGAGCAGTACTTC.

The rearrangement joins TRBV7-2 to TRBJ1-1; no definite D call. CDR1 and CDR2 (germline): SGHTA, FQGNSA. Trimming removed 1 base from V and 3 bases from J, with 12 bases in between. The CDR3 loop spans 15 amino acids. The CDR3 region is CASSLVDTAYTEAFF. The DNA for the CDR3 is TGTGCCAGCAGCTTAGTTGATACTGCGTACACTGAAGCTTTCTTT.

The chain employs TRBV28 and TRBJ1-5; 9 bases line up with TRBD1. V gave up 4 bases and J gave up 3 bases; unmatched junction bases: 13. The CDR3 spans 18 residues. Per the germline V gene, CDR1 is MDHEN and CDR2 is SYDVKM. CDR3 loop: CASSSPRWTGANNQPQHF. CDR3 nucleotides: TGTGCCAGCAGTTCCCCTAGATGGACAGGGGCAAACAATCAGCCCCAGCATTTT.

The chain carries TRBV3-1 (or the pseudogene TRBV3-2) and TRBJ2-3, with D perhaps given as TRBD1 or TRBD2 (6 bases each). The CDR3 length is 17 residues. Trimming shortened V by 2 bases and J by 2 bases, and 17 bases separated the two germline ends. CDR1 LGHDT and CDR2 YNNKEL come from the germline V gene (reference sequence). CDR3 sequence: CASSQFQWGAPTDTQYF. In DNA, the CDR3 is TGTGCCAGCAGCCAATTTCAATGGGGGGCCCCCACAGATACGCAGTATTTT.

The chain recombines TRBV27 with TRBJ1-2; TRBD1 aligns across 8 bases. Germline values: CDR1 MNHEY, CDR2 SMNVEV (reference sequence). The trim removed 6 bases at V and 3 bases at J, leaving 6 bases unmatched. The CDR3 has 14 residues. The CDR3 DNA follows: TGTGCCAGCAGCCGACAGGGGTTGGACTATGGCTACACCTTC. Translating gives CASSRQGLDYGYTF.

The chain is built from TRBV5-6 and TRBJ2-2; D perhaps matches TRBD1 (6 bases). CDR3 length: 15 residues. Trimming took off 0 bases at V and 1 base at J, with 7 bases between the two ends. Germline V gene lookup returns CDR1 SGHDT and CDR2 YYEEEE. The CDR3 DNA is TGTGCCAGCAGCTTGGAGGGACAGAACACCGGGGAGCTGTTTTTT. Encoded protein: CASSLEGQNTGELFF. Supplemented by reference TRBV5-6 and TRBJ2-2, the full variable domain reads DAGVTQSPTHLIKTRGQQVTLRCSPKSGHDTVSWYQQALGQGPQFIFQYYEEEERQRGNFPDRFSGHQFPNYSSELNVNALLLGDSALYLCASSLEGQNTGELFFGEGSRLTVL.

This chain joins TRBV7-2 and TRBJ2-1; D possibly matches TRBD1 or TRBD2 (5 bases each). The germline gives CDR1 SGHTA, CDR2 FQGNSA. CDR3 length equals 14 residues. The V and J ends lost 3 bases and 7 bases respectively, with 13 bases between them. The CDR3 here is CASSFTGTLNEQFF. Here the CDR3 DNA reads TGTGCCAGCAGCTTCACCGGGACCTTAAATGAGCAGTTCTTC.

This clone was recorded a few times. The V call is TRBV10-3, the J call TRBJ1-6; the D is unclear. Germline CDR1 and CDR2: ENHRY and SYGVKD. The CDR3 has 18 amino acids. V lost 6 bases and J 0 bases, leaving 18 bases between the germline ends. The CDR3 spells CAIREQEATSSYNSPLHF. CDR3 sequence (DNA): TGTGCCATCAGGGAGCAAGAGGCTACTAGCTCCTATAATTCACCCCTCCACTTT.

The chain has TRBV6-4 and TRBJ2-4; 8 bases match TRBD1. The CDR3 extends over 14 amino acids. Losses at the gene ends were 2 bases for V and 9 bases for J; bases not matched to a gene: 6. From germline, CDR1 is MRHNA and CDR2 SNTAGT. The CDR3 spells CASSDHSGGGIQYF. The CDR3 DNA reads as TGTGCCAGCAGTGACCACTCAGGGGGCGGCATTCAGTACTTC.

The CDR3 coding sequence is TGTGCCAGCAGTGACGGGCGGGGCACTGAAGCTTTCTTT. This sequence encodes CASSDGRGTEAFF. The chain uses TRBV2 and TRBJ1-1; no definite D call. The CDR3 length is 13 residues. From germline, CDR1 is SNHLY and CDR2 FYNNEI. Trimming cost V 3 bases and J 4 bases, with 9 bases left between them.